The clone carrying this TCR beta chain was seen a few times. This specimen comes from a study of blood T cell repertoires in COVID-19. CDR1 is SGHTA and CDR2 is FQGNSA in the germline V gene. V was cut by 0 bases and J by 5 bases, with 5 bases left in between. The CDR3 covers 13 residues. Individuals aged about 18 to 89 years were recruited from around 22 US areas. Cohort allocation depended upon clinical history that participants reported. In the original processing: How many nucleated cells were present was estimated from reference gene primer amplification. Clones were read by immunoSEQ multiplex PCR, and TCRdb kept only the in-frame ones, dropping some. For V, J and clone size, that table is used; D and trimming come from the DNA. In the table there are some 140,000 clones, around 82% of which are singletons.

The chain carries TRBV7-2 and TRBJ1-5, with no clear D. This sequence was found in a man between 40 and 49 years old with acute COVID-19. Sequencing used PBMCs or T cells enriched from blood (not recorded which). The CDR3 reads CASSLAPYQPQHF. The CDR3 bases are TGTGCCAGCAGCTTAGCCCCTTATCAGCCCCAGCATTTT.